The source of this T cell receptor (beta chain) is a study of T cell repertoires in cytomegalovirus infection. Study details: Recently identified HLA-C-restricted CMV epitopes were among the peptides used. Matching HLA type, along with CMV infection, was indicated by public TCR beta signatures. General observations from the study: Public TCR beta family frequency separated CMV-and-HLA carriers, including in an independent cohort. Across the ex vivo response, the dominant clonotypes were HLA-C-restricted CMV-specific TCR beta clonotypes.

The CDR3 contains 13 residues. The germline V gene has CDR1 SGHVT and CDR2 SQSDAQ. Regarding this clonotype: The antigen remains unidentified. Just one base apart from a much larger clone, this may be a read error.

TCRdb processed the reads anew with MiXCR; each CDR3 protein has one entry. The sample has about a million distinct CDR3 sequences; roughly 30% are singletons. This receptor was obtained from a human donor in good health (CMV status not recorded). Some clones in this sample may be carry-over from other donors' samples. The chain carries TRBV7-4 and TRBJ2-7; 9 nucleotides line up with TRBD1. The source material was cultured CD8+ T cells from PBMCs, sampled from culture after CMV antigen stimulation. The CDR3 sequence: CTSSQTGGYEQYV. CDR3 coding DNA: TGTACCAGCAGTCAGACAGGGGGCTACGAGCAGTACGTC.